The 24 T cell receptor beta chains below come from one sample, sequenced in a study of T cell responses to AZD1222 COVID-19 vaccine. Generated by immunoSEQ multiplex PCR, the TCRdb table keeps only in-frame clones and is missing some. The sample has 100,000 to 150,000 clones; over 85% are singletons. The starting material was peripheral blood, obtained on day 0 of AZD1222 vaccination. The source of these receptors is an adult in good health.

This clone came up a few times. V is TRBV15 and J is TRBJ2-1; D remains ambiguous. V gave up 0 bases and J gave up 0 bases, with 6 bases separating them. Per germline, CDR1 LNHNV and CDR2 YYDKDF (reference sequence). This CDR3 region has 15 residues. The CDR3 DNA sequence: TGTGCCACCAGCAGAGATCAGATCTCCTACAATGAGCAGTTCTTC. Its translation: CATSRDQISYNEQFF.

This sequence joins TRBV28 and TRBJ1-2; D unresolved. V gave up 6 bases and J gave up 2 bases, with 13 bases separating them. The CDR3 runs to 14 residues. Germline loops: CDR1 MDHEN, CDR2 SYDVKM. For the CDR3, the DNA is TGTGCCAGCAGAAGACAAGGGAACAACTATGGCTACACCTTC. This translates into CASRRQGNNYGYTF.

J is TRBJ1-3 and V is TRBV7-2; D perhaps matches TRBD1 (6 bases). The V end lost 4 bases, the J end lost 4 bases, and 8 bases lay between the germline ends. The CDR3 sequence is 13 residues long. CDR1 and CDR2 from the germline V gene are SGHTA and FQGNSA. The CDR3 reads CASSSGQGNTIYF. CDR3 bases: TGTGCCAGCAGCTCTGGACAGGGAAACACCATATATTTT.

The CDR3 spells CASSHARASYNSPLHF. In nucleotides, the CDR3 is TGTGCCAGCAGCCATGCACGGGCCTCCTATAATTCACCCCTCCACTTT. The chain joins TRBV28 to TRBJ1-6; no reliable D call. CDR1 is MDHEN and CDR2 is SYDVKM in the germline V gene. The CDR3 totals 16 residues. Trimming cost V 6 bases and J 0 bases, with 12 bases left between them.

J is TRBJ1-2 and V is TRBV6-5; TRBD1 agrees at 7 bases. CDR3 length: 12 residues. Per the germline V gene, CDR1 is MNHEY and CDR2 is SVGAGI. The trim removed 9 bases at V and 6 bases at J, leaving 7 bases unmatched. The CDR3 region is CASRTGLHGYTF. CDR3 bases: TGTGCCAGTAGGACAGGACTTCATGGCTACACCTTC.

The V gene is TRBV29-1, the J gene TRBJ1-1; D might be TRBD1 (6 bases). The V gene's germline CDR1 is SQVTM and CDR2 ANQGSEA. Between the trimmed V and J ends, which lost 4 bases and 11 bases, there was a span of 20 bases. CDR3 length: 13 residues. The CDR3 nucleotides are TGCAGCGTTGTAACAGGGAGGTACTCCTACGCTTTCTTT. As protein: CSVVTGRYSYAFF. Full variable domain (rest looked up from reference TRBV29-1 and TRBJ1-1): SAVISQKPSRDICQRGTSLTIQCQVDSQVTMMFWYRQQPGQSLTLIATANQGSEATYESGFVIDKFPISRPNLTFSTLTVSNMSPEDSSIYLCSVVTGRYSYAFFGQGTRLTVV.

This clone was seen a few times. The J gene is TRBJ1-1, the V gene TRBV7-9, with a possible D match to TRBD1 (6 bases). CDR1 is SEHNR and CDR2 is FQNEAQ in the germline V gene (reference sequence). The ends were cut back, 5 bases at V and 6 bases at J, with 7 bases in the middle. This CDR3 has 11 residues. The CDR3 DNA is TGTGCCAGCAGCGGGGGCCCTGAAGCTTTCTTT. Translated, it gives CASSGGPEAFF.

The CDR3 sequence is CASSLPSGLYEQYF. CDR3 bases: TGCGCCAGCAGCTTGCCTAGCGGCTTATACGAGCAGTACTTC. The gene calls are TRBV5-1 and TRBJ2-7; TRBD2 matches at 7 bases. Germline CDR1 SGHRS, CDR2 YFSETQ. The CDR3 has 14 amino acids. J was trimmed by 4 bases and V by 1 base; bases with no gene match: 5.

The rearrangement joins TRBV5-1 to TRBJ2-7; the match to TRBD1 covers 10 bases. From germline, CDR1 is SGHRS and CDR2 YFSETQ. The CDR3 is made up of 16 amino acids. The junction had 5 bases not matched to a gene; V was cut back by 1 base and J by 1 base. The CDR3 sequence is CASSLPGQGGSYEQYF. In DNA form, the CDR3 reads TGCGCCAGCAGCTTGCCTGGACAGGGGGGGTCCTACGAGCAGTACTTC.

The genes are TRBV5-6 and TRBJ2-1, with D uncertain. The germline V gene has CDR1 SGHDT and CDR2 YYEEEE. Trimming shortened V by 2 bases and J by 5 bases, and 20 bases separated the two germline ends. The CDR3 loop spans 17 amino acids. CDR3 nucleotides: TGTGCCAGCAGCTTACCGCCCTCGCGTATACATAACAATGAGCAGTTCTTC. Translated, it gives CASSLPPSRIHNNEQFF.

The J gene is TRBJ2-7, the V gene TRBV18, with TRBD1 matching over 7 bases. V lost 4 bases, J lost 5 bases, and 11 bases stayed unmatched. Germline CDR1 is KGHSH and CDR2 is LQKENI. This CDR3 has 15 residues. CDR3: CASSQTGTVVDEQYF. In DNA form, the CDR3 reads TGTGCCAGCTCACAGACCGGGACAGTGGTCGACGAGCAGTACTTC.

V usage is TRBV28 and J usage is TRBJ2-2; D unclear. The CDR3 covers 12 residues. CDR1 is MDHEN, CDR2 SYDVKM, per germline. V was cut by 2 bases and J by 7 bases, with 5 bases left in between. CDR3 DNA: TGTGCCAGCAGTTTACAAGTCGGGGAGCTGTTTTTT. This gives the protein CASSLQVGELFF.

The chain carries TRBV2 and TRBJ1-2; D may be TRBD1 (5 bases). Trimming shortened V by 3 bases and J by 4 bases, and 9 bases separated the two germline ends. Germline CDR1 is SNHLY and CDR2 is FYNNEI. The CDR3 length is 13 residues. The CDR3 region has the DNA TGTGCCAGCAGTGAGGGGGTTGGCTATGGCTACACCTTC. Residues: CASSEGVGYGYTF.

In DNA, the CDR3 is TGTGCCACCCAAGAAGGGGGGACTAATGAAAAACTGTTTTTT. Residues: CATQEGGTNEKLFF. J is TRBJ1-4 and V is TRBV2, with a tentative D call TRBD1 (6 bases). With 10 bases removed from V and 2 bases from J, the gap between germline ends came to 14 bases. CDR1 and CDR2 (germline): SNHLY, FYNNEI. There are 14 residues in the CDR3.

This chain connects TRBV6-2 or TRBV6-3 to TRBJ2-5; 15 bases agree with TRBD2. Germline CDR1 MNHEY, CDR2 SVGEGT. V dropped 2 bases and J dropped 5; count of bases not matched to a gene: 3. This CDR3 has 16 amino acids. The CDR3 nucleotides read TGTGCCAGCAGTTACCTAGGACTAGCGGGAGGGGAGACCCAGTACTTC. Translated, it gives CASSYLGLAGGETQYF.

The chain has TRBV10-3 and TRBJ1-6; D is unclear. Trimming pared 3 bases from V and 5 bases from J, leaving 5 bases between. CDR3 length equals 13 residues. CDR1 is ENHRY and CDR2 is SYGVKD in the germline V gene. CDR3 protein: CAISDIDNSPLHF. For the CDR3, the DNA is TGTGCCATCAGTGACATTGATAATTCACCCCTCCACTTT.

This chain joins TRBV14 and TRBJ1-3; D gene ambiguous. The germline V gene encodes CDR1 SGHDN and CDR2 FVKESK. V lost 5 bases, J lost 3 bases, and 5 bases lay in between. The CDR3 runs 12 residues. This CDR3 reads CASSAHGNTIYF. The DNA for the CDR3 is TGTGCCAGCAGCGCCCATGGAAACACCATATATTTT.

The V call is TRBV9, the J call TRBJ1-4; 10 nucleotides align to TRBD1. V dropped 6 bases and J dropped 5; count of bases not matched to a gene: 4. The V gene's germline CDR1 is SGDLS and CDR2 YYNGEE. This CDR3 is 14 amino acids long. CDR3: CASTPGQGNEKLFF. In DNA, the CDR3 is TGTGCCAGCACGCCGGGACAGGGGAATGAAAAACTGTTTTTT. Full variable domain (rest looked up from reference TRBV9 and TRBJ1-4): DSGVTQTPKHLITATGQRVTLRCSPRSGDLSVYWYQQSLDQGLQFLIQYYNGEERAKGNILERFSAQQFPDLHSELNLSSLELGDSALYFCASTPGQGNEKLFFGSGTQLSVL.

V and J are TRBV2 and TRBJ2-2, with a possible D match to TRBD2 (6 bases). The V and J ends lost 7 bases and 4 bases respectively, with 13 bases between them. CDR3 size: 14 residues. Germline CDR1 reads SNHLY; CDR2 reads FYNNEI. CDR3 in amino acids: CASKRRGGTGELFF. The CDR3 DNA reads TGTGCCAGCAAAAGGCGGGGAGGCACCGGGGAGCTGTTTTTT.

The chain carries TRBV5-4 and TRBJ2-7; D gene unclear. V lost 0 bases and J 7 bases, leaving 14 bases between the germline ends. The CDR3 spans 14 residues. Germline CDR1 reads SGHNT; CDR2 reads YYREEE (reference sequence). This CDR3 is CASSLEAISKEQYF. CDR3 bases: TGTGCCAGCAGCTTGGAGGCCATATCTAAGGAGCAGTACTTC.

The V call is TRBV28, the J call TRBJ2-1, with D perhaps assigned TRBD1 or TRBD2 (7 bases each). Trimming stripped 6 bases from V and 4 bases from J, with 19 bases between. CDR1 MDHEN and CDR2 SYDVKM come from the germline V gene. The CDR3 has 16 residues. The CDR3 nucleotides are TGTGCCAGCAGCCAGGGGGGCCTAGCGGATTACAATGAGCAGTTCTTC. Its protein is CASSQGGLADYNEQFF.

The genes are TRBV27 and TRBJ1-2; D is unclear. The V end lost 0 bases, the J end lost 7 bases, and 12 bases lay between the germline ends. This CDR3 has 14 residues. The germline CDR1 and CDR2 sequences are MNHEY and SMNVEV (reference sequence). This chain's CDR3 is CASSLSGYGSGYTF. CDR3 in DNA: TGTGCCAGCAGTTTATCTGGGTACGGTAGTGGCTACACCTTC.

The chain is built from TRBV7-9 and TRBJ2-1; D gene unclear. CDR3 length equals 14 residues. CDR1 and CDR2 from the germline V gene are SEHNR and FQNEAQ (reference sequence). The V and J ends lost 5 bases and 1 base respectively, with 9 bases between them. CDR3 region: CASSKDGSYNEQFF. CDR3 coding DNA: TGTGCCAGCAGCAAAGACGGATCCTACAATGAGCAGTTCTTC.

The chain links TRBV7-9 to TRBJ1-2, with D tentatively TRBD1 (6 bases). Germline lookup yields CDR1 SEHNR and CDR2 FQNEAQ (reference sequence). The V end was cut by 5 bases, the J end by 6 bases, with 16 bases between. The CDR3 contains 14 residues. The CDR3 coding sequence is TGTGCCAGCAGCACCCGGGGGCCAGGGGATGGCTACACCTTC. Encoded protein: CASSTRGPGDGYTF. Drawing the rest from reference TRBV7-9 and TRBJ1-2, the complete variable domain is DTGVSQNPRHKITKRGQNVTFRCDPISEHNRLYWYRQTLGQGPEFLTYFQNEAQLEKSRLLSDRFSAERPKGSFSTLEIQRTEQGDSAMYLCASSTRGPGDGYTFGSGTRLTVV.